The 17 T cell receptor beta chains given below trace back to one sample, sequenced in a study of blood T cell repertoires in COVID-19 (dated by TCRdb to 2020 to 2021). Preparation of the library involved the immunoSEQ multiplex PCR assay. TCRdb's version of the immuneACCESS table is confined to in-frame rearrangements and falls short of the full clone set. An unresolved V gene accounts for under half of the shortfall where checked; the remainder is of unknown origin. The sample data list 55,000 to 80,000 clones, and 80% to 90% of these were observed just once. The top ten constitute roughly 2.8% of the sample. Material: peripheral blood. The receptors originated from a man between 50 and 59 years old with acute or convalescent COVID-19.

J is TRBJ2-5 and V is TRBV14; the D is unclear. The length of the CDR3 is 13 residues. The V gene's germline CDR1 is SGHDN and CDR2 FVKESK. The V end was cut by 1 base, the J end by 5 bases, with 8 bases between. CDR3 loop: CASSQVYSETQYF. The CDR3 bases are TGTGCCAGCAGCCAAGTTTATTCGGAGACCCAGTACTTC.

This chain links TRBV13 with TRBJ1-5; D is unclear. The CDR3 is 13 amino acids. The ends were cut back, 5 bases at V and 2 bases at J, with 7 bases in the middle. The germline gives CDR1 PRHDT, CDR2 FYEKMQ (reference sequence). Here the CDR3 DNA reads TGTGCCAGCAGCCCGGCGGGCAATCAGCCCCAGCATTTT. This encodes CASSPAGNQPQHF.

This chain joins TRBV20-1 and TRBJ2-2; D uncertain. The ends were cut back, 3 bases at V and 8 bases at J, with 13 bases in the middle. Per germline, CDR1 DFQATT and CDR2 SNEGSKA (reference sequence). CDR3 size: 13 residues. In DNA form, the CDR3 reads TGCAGTGCTAGTTTAATCACGACTGGGGAGCTGTTTTTT. It translates to CSASLITTGELFF.

V and J are TRBV7-2 and TRBJ2-1; 16 bases align to TRBD2. Germline V gene sequence: CDR1 SGHTA, CDR2 FQGNSA. The CDR3 has 17 amino acids. Trimming took 4 bases from V and 5 from J; bases not matched to a gene: 5. CDR3 sequence: CASSYPGLAGGDNEQFF. The CDR3 DNA reads TGTGCCAGCAGCTATCCGGGACTAGCGGGAGGGGACAATGAGCAGTTCTTC.

V usage is TRBV5-4 and J usage is TRBJ2-7; 8 positions agree with TRBD2. CDR3 size: 17 residues. Germline values: CDR1 SGHNT, CDR2 YYREEE (reference sequence). V dropped 1 base and J dropped 3; count of bases not matched to a gene: 12. The CDR3 bases are TGTGCCAGCAGCTTGAGTAGCGGGACGTCTTACTTCTACGAGCAGTACTTC. It codes for CASSLSSGTSYFYEQYF.

The chain couples TRBV11-2 to TRBJ1-5; a possible D gene is TRBD1 (5 bases). The CDR3 sequence is 14 residues long. The germline CDR1 and CDR2 sequences are SGHAT and FQNNGV. V lost 5 bases and J 3 bases, leaving 11 bases between the germline ends. In DNA, the CDR3 is TGTGCCAGCAGCGTCGGGGGAAACAATCAGCCCCAGCATTTT. This translates into CASSVGGNNQPQHF.

The table lists this clone with a count of one. V and J are TRBV2 and TRBJ1-1, with 7 bases aligning to TRBD1. The ends lost 6 bases at V and 3 bases at J; junction bases unmatched: 4. Germline V lookup: CDR1 SNHLY, CDR2 FYNNEI. CDR3 length equals 13 residues. CDR3 coding DNA: TGTGCCAGCAGCTCCGACAGGGACACTGAAGCTTTCTTT. Protein sequence: CASSSDRDTEAFF.

The gene calls are TRBV19 and TRBJ2-1, with 10 bases fitting TRBD2. CDR3 length: 16 residues. The ends lost 4 bases at V and 7 bases at J; junction bases unmatched: 10. Germline CDR1 LNHDA, CDR2 SQIVND (reference sequence). CDR3 in amino acids: CASSTSLAGGLNEQFF. CDR3 coding DNA: TGTGCCAGTAGTACCTCATTAGCGGGAGGACTGAATGAGCAGTTCTTC.

This chain uses TRBV11-2 with TRBJ2-1; 14 bases match TRBD2. This CDR3 is built from 15 residues. V lost 4 bases and J lost 8; bases outside the gene matches: 4. Germline lookup yields CDR1 SGHAT and CDR2 FQNNGV. DNA of the CDR3: TGTGCCAGCAGCTCGCCGGGACTAGCGGGAGATGAGCAGTTCTTC. Its translation is CASSSPGLAGDEQFF.

The V call is TRBV11-3, the J call TRBJ1-2; tentative D call: TRBD1 (6 bases). This CDR3 has 15 amino acids. Germline V lookup: CDR1 SGHNT, CDR2 YENEEA. Trimming took off 5 bases at V and 8 bases at J, with 21 bases between the two ends. The CDR3 DNA reads as TGTGCCAGCAGCCCTAATTACGGGGGGCGCAAAGGCTACACCTTC. Translated: CASSPNYGGRKGYTF.

The chain combines TRBV6-4 with TRBJ1-1; D might be TRBD1 (5 bases). V lost 6 bases to trimming and J lost 4 bases, with 18 bases between them. Germline lookup yields CDR1 MRHNA and CDR2 SNTAGT. CDR3 length: 15 amino acids. CDR3 residues: CASRDPGGGSTEAFF. The CDR3 DNA reads as TGTGCCAGCAGGGATCCCGGGGGGGGGAGCACTGAAGCTTTCTTT.

The rearrangement links TRBV19 to TRBJ2-2; D might be TRBD2 (6 bases). Germline V gives CDR1 LNHDA, CDR2 SQIVND (reference sequence). The CDR3 consists of 13 residues. With 3 bases removed from V and 7 bases from J, the gap between germline ends came to 9 bases. CDR3 DNA sequence: TGTGCCAGTAGTATTCAAGCGGGCGGGGAGCTGTTTTTT. This codes for CASSIQAGGELFF.

This clone appeared a single time. The chain employs TRBV4-1 and TRBJ1-5; D might be TRBD1 (5 bases). Trimming took 4 bases from V and 2 from J, leaving 12 bases between them. CDR1 and CDR2 from the germline V gene are MGHRA and YSYEKL. The CDR3 contains 15 residues. Here the CDR3 DNA reads TGCGCCAGCAGCCGAGAAAGCAGGGGCAATCAGCCCCAGCATTTT. Residues: CASSRESRGNQPQHF.

The V call is TRBV27, the J call TRBJ2-7; TRBD1 might be the D (6 bases). The CDR3 is 14 residues long. The V gene's germline CDR1 is MNHEY and CDR2 SMNVEV (reference sequence). V was shortened by 6 bases and J by 2 bases, with 14 bases between the two germline ends. The CDR3 region is CASSPLRQAYEQYF. The CDR3 coding sequence is TGTGCCAGCAGCCCCCTCCGACAGGCCTACGAGCAGTACTTC.

This clone has a handful of counts. This rearrangement joins TRBV18 to TRBJ1-1; maybe TRBD1 (6 bases). Germline loops: CDR1 KGHSH, CDR2 LQKENI. The CDR3 runs to 13 residues. Deletions cut 3 bases from V and 3 bases from J, with 8 bases between. CDR3 residues: CASSPQGYTEAFF. The CDR3 region has the DNA TGTGCCAGCTCACCTCAGGGGTACACTGAAGCTTTCTTT.

The chain uses TRBV19 and TRBJ2-3; D might be TRBD2 (6 bases). This CDR3 comprises 16 residues. V was cut by 9 bases and J by 0 bases, with 19 bases left in between. The V gene's germline CDR1 is LNHDA and CDR2 SQIVND (reference sequence). Written as DNA, the CDR3 is TGTGCCAGCCGACCCTTTGGCGGGATAAGCACAGATACGCAGTATTTT. This codes for CASRPFGGISTDTQYF. Looking up the rest from reference TRBV19 and TRBJ2-3 gives the full variable domain: DGGITQSPKYLFRKEGQNVTLSCEQNLNHDAMYWYRQDPGQGLRLIYYSQIVNDFQKGDIAEGYSVSREKKESFPLTVTSAQKNPTAFYLCASRPFGGISTDTQYFGPGTRLTVL.

CDR3 sequence (DNA): TGTGCCAGCAGCTTGGACAGGGATCGCGAGCAGTACTTC. Residues: CASSLDRDREQYF. J is TRBJ2-7 and V is TRBV7-6, with 8 bases fitting TRBD1. The junction had 4 bases not matched to a gene; V was cut back by 3 bases and J by 6 bases. Germline V gene lookup returns CDR1 SGHVS and CDR2 FNYEAQ. The CDR3 is made up of 13 amino acids.